A single sample is the source of the 31 T cell receptor beta chains below, sequenced in a study of T-cell memory formation after mild COVID-19. MiXCR was run by TCRdb on the 5' RACE reads, yielding one entry per CDR3 protein. The table shows 250,000 to 350,000 distinct CDR3 sequences, with roughly an eighth occurring only once. The material sequenced was PBMCs or a T cell subset sorted from them (not recorded which). The receptors were sampled from a man aged 18 to 29 who had mild COVID-19 (a few samples of this study predate the infection). Cell type and time point are not known.

This clonotype was found many times. The CDR3 DNA reads TGTGCCAGCAGCCAAGCGGGGGCTGGAAACACCATATATTTT. It codes for CASSQAGAGNTIYF. The rearrangement links TRBV14 to TRBJ1-3; possible D gene TRBD1, 5 bases. This CDR3 has 14 residues. V dropped 1 base and J dropped 2 bases, with 6 bases sitting between them. Germline V gives CDR1 SGHDN, CDR2 FVKESK.

The V gene is TRBV5-4, the J gene TRBJ1-1, with D perhaps TRBD1 (6 bases). This CDR3 comprises 15 residues. V lost 4 bases and J 3 bases, leaving 16 bases between the germline ends. Germline V lookup: CDR1 SGHNT, CDR2 YYREEE (reference sequence). The CDR3 sequence: CASSDWTAKHTEAFF. CDR3 DNA: TGTGCCAGCAGCGATTGGACAGCTAAGCACACTGAAGCTTTCTTT.

V usage is TRBV5-1 and J usage is TRBJ2-7; D is ambiguous. The V end lost 2 bases, the J end lost 2 bases, and 8 bases lay between the germline ends. Germline V gene data show CDR1 as SGHRS and CDR2 as YFSETQ. This CDR3 comprises 13 residues. CDR3 sequence (DNA): TGCGCCAGCAGCTTAACTCCGACCTACGAGCAGTACGTC. Translated: CASSLTPTYEQYV.

Ten or more counts support this clonotype. The chain employs TRBV20-1 and TRBJ2-2, with TRBD1 matching 7 bases. From germline, CDR1 is DFQATT and CDR2 SNEGSKA (reference sequence). The CDR3 spans 16 residues. V lost 0 bases, J lost 5 bases, and 9 bases stayed unmatched. The CDR3 DNA reads TGCAGTGCTAGAGATGGGGGACAGCCCATGACCGGGGAGCTGTTTTTT. Its translation is CSARDGGQPMTGELFF.

This clonotype was observed at least ten times. V is TRBV7-9 and J is TRBJ1-5; D may be TRBD1 (5 bases). CDR1 and CDR2 (germline): SEHNR, FQNEAQ (reference sequence). V lost 5 bases and J lost 3, with 14 bases in between. CDR3 length equals 15 residues. The CDR3 spells CASSPSGVLNQPQHF. In nucleotides, the CDR3 is TGTGCCAGCAGCCCGTCGGGGGTCCTCAATCAGCCCCAGCATTTT.

The gene calls are TRBV7-2 and TRBJ1-1; no clear D. The CDR3 runs to 14 residues. Trimming removed 3 bases from V and 3 bases from J, with 11 bases in between. CDR1 SGHTA and CDR2 FQGNSA come from the germline V gene. The CDR3 protein is CASSFSGAYTEAFF. The CDR3 DNA is TGTGCCAGCAGCTTTTCAGGCGCCTACACTGAAGCTTTCTTT.

In its sample, this clonotype was seen a few times. V usage is TRBV7-9 and J usage is TRBJ2-3, with TRBD2 matching 14 bases. Looked up from germline, CDR1 is SEHNR and CDR2 is FQNEAQ (reference sequence). After removal of 4 bases from V and 10 bases from J, the junction contained 13 bases not matched to a gene. The CDR3 contains 17 residues. CDR3 residues: CASSSRTSGGPYLAQYF. The CDR3 nucleotides are TGTGCCAGCAGCTCCCGGACTAGCGGGGGGCCGTACCTTGCGCAGTATTTT.

This clonotype was counted a few times. This chain uses TRBV7-2 with TRBJ1-6; 7 bases align to TRBD1. CDR1 and CDR2 from the germline V gene are SGHTA and FQGNSA. Losses at the gene ends were 4 bases for V and 5 bases for J; bases not matched to a gene: 8. The CDR3 covers 16 residues. The CDR3 protein is CASSSQGVLNNSPLHF. For the CDR3, the DNA is TGTGCCAGCAGCTCGCAGGGGGTGTTGAATAATTCACCCCTCCACTTT.

This clonotype was seen a handful of times. This chain connects TRBV29-1 to TRBJ2-1; 8 positions agree with TRBD1. The ends lost 4 bases at V and 4 bases at J; junction bases unmatched: 3. Per germline, CDR1 SQVTM and CDR2 ANQGSEA. The length of the CDR3 is 13 residues. This CDR3 is CSVGDRIYNEQFF. The CDR3 nucleotides are TGCAGCGTTGGGGACAGGATTTACAATGAGCAGTTCTTC.

This clonotype was found many times. V is TRBV7-2 and J is TRBJ1-4; 7 bases agree with TRBD1. Germline V gives CDR1 SGHTA, CDR2 FQGNSA. V lost 1 base, J lost 7 bases, and 0 bases stayed unmatched. CDR3 length equals 13 residues. This chain's CDR3 is CASSLGQGEKLFF. CDR3 DNA: TGTGCCAGCAGCTTAGGACAGGGTGAAAAACTGTTTTTT. The complete variable domain, with remaining parts taken from reference TRBV7-2 and TRBJ1-4, reads GAGVSQSPSNKVTEKGKDVELRCDPISGHTALYWYRQSLGQGLEFLIYFQGNSAPDKSGLPSDRFSAERTGGSVSTLTIQRTQQEDSAVYLCASSLGQGEKLFFGSGTQLSVL.

This clonotype was observed many times. The V and J genes are TRBV1 and TRBJ2-3. TRBV1 is deemed a pseudogene. The CDR3 spans 14 residues. Here the CDR3 DNA reads TGCACCAGCAGCCAAGATCCCGCGGCAGATACGCAGTATTTT. This codes for CTSSQDPAADTQYF.

The chain joins TRBV5-6 to TRBJ1-2, with D hard to call. V lost 0 bases and J 9 bases, leaving 6 bases between the germline ends. CDR1 is SGHDT and CDR2 is YYEEEE in the germline V gene. The CDR3 is 11 residues long. DNA for the CDR3: TGTGCCAGCAGCTTGGAAGCGAGCTACACCTTC. Its translation: CASSLEASYTF. Full variable domain (remainder filled in from reference TRBV5-6 and TRBJ1-2): DAGVTQSPTHLIKTRGQQVTLRCSPKSGHDTVSWYQQALGQGPQFIFQYYEEEERQRGNFPDRFSGHQFPNYSSELNVNALLLGDSALYLCASSLEASYTFGSGTRLTVV.

This clonotype was seen a handful of times. The V gene is TRBV5-1, the J gene TRBJ1-3, with TRBD1 as a possible D gene (5 bases). The germline V and J ends were trimmed by 1 base and 0 bases, with 8 bases remaining between them. Germline CDR1 and CDR2: SGHRS and YFSETQ. The CDR3 is made up of 15 amino acids. The CDR3 here is CASSLTGASGNTIYF. CDR3 nucleotides: TGCGCCAGCAGCTTGACCGGGGCCTCTGGAAACACCATATATTTT.

This clonotype was picked up a small number of times. The rearrangement links TRBV5-1 to TRBJ1-4; 8 bases are shared with TRBD1. With V trimmed by 3 bases and J by 7 bases, 8 bases remained unmatched. CDR3 length: 15 amino acids. Germline CDR1 reads SGHRS; CDR2 reads YFSETQ. Here the CDR3 reads CASSWSGGFGEKLFF. CDR3 nucleotide sequence: TGCGCCAGCAGCTGGTCAGGGGGCTTCGGTGAAAAACTGTTTTTT. Complete variable domain (other parts from reference TRBV5-1 and TRBJ1-4): KAGVTQTPRYLIKTRGQQVTLSCSPISGHRSVSWYQQTPGQGLQFLFEYFSETQRNKGNFPGRFSGRQFSNSRSEMNVSTLELGDSALYLCASSWSGGFGEKLFFGSGTQLSVL.

This clonotype was seen more than once but under ten times. The rearrangement uses TRBV7-2 and TRBJ2-1; D is unresolved. The CDR3 extends over 14 amino acids. Germline V gene data show CDR1 as SGHTA and CDR2 as FQGNSA. V lost 5 bases, J lost 5 bases, and 13 bases lay in between. In DNA, the CDR3 is TGTGCCAGCAGCCCAGGCTTTGCGGACAATGAGCAGTTCTTC. Residues: CASSPGFADNEQFF.

This clonotype was counted between two and nine times. This sequence joins TRBV6-2 or TRBV6-3 and TRBJ1-3; 9 nucleotides line up with TRBD1. The germline gives CDR1 MNHEY, CDR2 SVGEGT. J was trimmed by 5 bases and V by 10 bases; bases with no gene match: 6. This CDR3 has 13 amino acids. The DNA of the CDR3 is TGTGCCATCTACGGACAGGGGAGAAACACCATATATTTT. This sequence encodes CAIYGQGRNTIYF.

J is TRBJ2-1 and V is TRBV4-3; D ambiguous. The CDR3 spans 14 residues. Trimming stripped 3 bases from V and 6 bases from J, with 12 bases between. The germline gives CDR1 LGHNA, CDR2 YSLEER. The DNA of the CDR3 is TGCGCCAGCAGCCACGCCTTTGAGGTCAATGAGCAGTTCTTC. Translating gives CASSHAFEVNEQFF.

There are a few counts of this clonotype. The CDR3 sequence: CASNHRQGQNYGYTF. The CDR3 DNA sequence: TGTGCCAGCAACCATAGACAGGGACAGAACTATGGCTACACCTTC. J is TRBJ1-2 and V is TRBV7-2; 7 positions match TRBD1. There are 15 residues in the CDR3. The germline CDR1 and CDR2 sequences are SGHTA and FQGNSA. J gave up 2 bases and V 7 bases, and 10 bases lay outside the gene matches.

This clonotype was counted many times. The gene calls are TRBV6-1 and TRBJ2-7; a weak D match, TRBD1 (6 bases). This CDR3 comprises 13 residues. The ends were cut back, 2 bases at V and 6 bases at J, with 11 bases in the middle. Germline loops: CDR1 MNHNS, CDR2 SASEGT. The CDR3 DNA reads as TGTGCCAGCAGTGAACAGGGGCTCAGCGAGCAGTACGTC. This gives the protein CASSEQGLSEQYV.

This clonotype was seen a few times. The chain employs TRBV4-3 and TRBJ1-5; D is unclear. The germline CDR1 and CDR2 sequences are LGHNA and YSLEER. This CDR3 spans 13 amino acids. The V gene lost 0 bases and the J gene lost 7 bases, with 7 bases spanning the gap. CDR3 in amino acids: CASSQDFKQPQHF. As DNA, the CDR3 is TGCGCCAGCAGCCAAGATTTTAAGCAGCCCCAGCATTTT.

In this sample, this clonotype turned up many times. V is TRBV7-6 and J is TRBJ1-6, with D hard to call. V was clipped by 6 bases and J by 10 bases, with 13 bases between them. The CDR3 runs to 13 residues. Germline CDR1 and CDR2: SGHVS and FNYEAQ. The CDR3 coding sequence is TGTGCCAGCAGTCCCTCTTTGGGATCACCCCTCCACTTT. This translates into CASSPSLGSPLHF.

The chain couples TRBV6-2 or TRBV6-3 to TRBJ2-3; 10 bases are shared with TRBD2. Looked up from germline, CDR1 is MNHEY and CDR2 is SVGEGT. The CDR3 loop spans 14 amino acids. The V segment lost 1 base and the J segment 6 bases; nucleotides outside the gene matches: 1. CDR3: CASSYLAGGDTQYF. CDR3 bases: TGTGCCAGCAGTTACTTAGCGGGGGGCGATACGCAGTATTTT.

This clonotype came up a few times. The rearrangement links TRBV28 to TRBJ2-3, with 8 positions matching TRBD2. The V gene's germline CDR1 is MDHEN and CDR2 SYDVKM. Germline trimming cut 5 bases from V and 1 base from J; bases unmatched to any gene: 8. This CDR3 has 16 residues. The CDR3 loop is CASSPPTSGRTDTQYF. Here the CDR3 DNA reads TGTGCCAGCAGTCCACCTACTAGCGGACGCACAGATACGCAGTATTTT.

The rearrangement joins TRBV5-1 to TRBJ2-7, with 11 bases that match TRBD1. The CDR3 is 14 residues long. Germline V gene lookup returns CDR1 SGHRS and CDR2 YFSETQ. Unmatched junction bases numbered 5, after V lost 2 bases and J lost 7 bases. Here the CDR3 reads CASSFRDRGREQYF. The CDR3 coding sequence is TGCGCCAGCAGCTTCCGGGACAGGGGGAGGGAGCAGTACTTC.

The rearrangement uses TRBV3-1 and TRBJ1-1; D ambiguous. CDR1 LGHDT and CDR2 YNNKEL come from the germline V gene (reference sequence). V lost 0 bases and J 7 bases, leaving 12 bases between the germline ends. The CDR3 consists of 14 residues. The CDR3 DNA reads as TGTGCCAGCAGCCAAGATTATGTCGGACTTGAAGCTTTCTTT. This gives the protein CASSQDYVGLEAFF.

This clonotype appeared a few times. CDR3 nucleotide sequence: TGTGCCAGCAGCTTGGACAGGGATAATTCACCCCTCCACTTT. The encoded protein is CASSLDRDNSPLHF. The chain uses TRBV7-8 and TRBJ1-6; 8 bases fit TRBD1. V lost 3 bases, J lost 5 bases, and 0 bases stayed unmatched. The V gene's germline CDR1 is SGHVS and CDR2 FQNEAQ. The CDR3 runs 14 residues.

This clonotype was recorded a few times. CDR3 sequence: CASCRDRENTEAFF. The CDR3 DNA sequence: TGTGCCAGCTGCCGGGACAGGGAAAACACTGAAGCTTTCTTT. V and J are TRBV18 and TRBJ1-1; 9 bases map to TRBD1. This CDR3 is built from 14 residues. Losses at the gene ends were 7 bases for V and 2 bases for J; bases not matched to a gene: 5. The germline V gene encodes CDR1 KGHSH and CDR2 LQKENI.

In its sample, this clonotype was seen a few times. The chain recombines TRBV24-1 with TRBJ1-2; 9 bases match TRBD1. Germline V lookup: CDR1 KGHDR, CDR2 SFDVKD. The CDR3 contains 19 residues. V shed 3 bases, J shed 0 bases, and the junction held 13 bases outside the gene matches. This CDR3 is CATSDPPGQGPPANYGYTF. The CDR3 DNA reads as TGTGCCACCAGTGATCCTCCGGGACAGGGACCCCCCGCTAACTATGGCTACACCTTC.

The rearrangement uses TRBV7-6 and TRBJ2-2; a weak D match, TRBD1 (5 bases). This CDR3 has 14 residues. V lost 2 bases and J lost 6, with 10 bases in between. Germline V gives CDR1 SGHVS, CDR2 FNYEAQ. CDR3 residues: CASSLNQGAGELFF. CDR3 DNA sequence: TGTGCCAGCAGCTTAAACCAGGGTGCCGGGGAGCTGTTTTTT.

V and J are TRBV4-3 and TRBJ2-7, with 9 bases aligning to TRBD2. The CDR3 spans 17 residues. Germline CDR1 is LGHNA and CDR2 is YSLEER. J was trimmed by 2 bases and V by 4 bases; bases with no gene match: 12. The CDR3 nucleotides read TGCGCCAGCAGCCCCAGAGGAGCCGCGGGGGGGACCTACGAGCAGTACTTC. Translated, it gives CASSPRGAAGGTYEQYF.

This clonotype was observed a handful of times. The V call is TRBV7-2, the J call TRBJ1-4; the D is unclear. Germline lookup yields CDR1 SGHTA and CDR2 FQGNSA. The CDR3 consists of 12 residues. Deletions cut 6 bases from V and 5 bases from J, with 7 bases between. The CDR3 nucleotides are TGTGCCAGCAGGGTCGGAAATGAAAAACTGTTTTTT. As protein: CASRVGNEKLFF.